The T cell receptor beta chain described here comes from a study of shared clonotypes between healthy human individuals (dated by TCRdb to 2019 to 2021). With respect to the entire study: The cohort comprised a couple of women and a few men aged 18 to 49 years. For each donor, CD4 naive and CD4 memory were each run on three plates, CD8 naive on two plates, and CD8 memory on one plate. To estimate repertoire size and how much clonotypes are shared between individuals, the study performed deep sequencing of blood TCR repertoires from a handful of healthy adults. Libraries were prepared and TCR repertoires were sequenced by different laboratories using diverse techniques, in order to increase sequencing depth and limit assay-specific biases. Between about 0.94 and 10 billion PBMCs per donor were obtained by leukapheresis.

General study outcomes and caveats: Compared with non-shared clonotypes, clonotypes shared by all four sorted-subset donors had higher generation probabilities. Based on pairwise subsampling, the degree of clonotype sharing among donors was expected to be affected by sequencing depth. Only blood was sampled, and tissue TCR repertoires likely differ from those in blood. Incomplete sequencing was indicated by rarefaction of sorted-subset datasets, despite the large sequencing depth. Across four donors, 5% to 6% of naive CD4, 3% to 4% of naive CD8, roughly 2.2% of memory CD4, and under 0.45% of memory CD8 clonotypes were shared. Naive subsets generally had larger estimated clonotype richness than memory subsets did. Because the study included a small number of donors, the genetic and exposure-history diversity represented was limited.

Of note for this clone: The clone's antigen remains unknown. Base-call qualities are not available, and no considerably larger clone is one nucleotide away.

The donors were healthy, HIV-negative adults who had no recently reported acute infections or vaccinations. Every donor was a Caucasian adult residing in Nashville, Tennessee, USA. CD4+ T cells were enriched through magnetic negative selection, after which naive cells were positively selected on CD45RA and the remaining negative fraction served as the memory subset. After blood collection by leukapheresis, PBMCs were isolated using Ficoll-Histopaque density gradient centrifugation and then cryopreserved in the vapor phase of liquid nitrogen. Analytical flow cytometry was used to check the purity and quantity of every magnetically sorted T cell population. From each sorted fraction, genomic DNA was isolated and quantified by UV absorbance on a Nanodrop 2000c. TCR CDR3 regions were amplified from genomic DNA by multiplex PCR using the deep immunoSEQ assay. Extracted genomic DNA from each cell subset was spread evenly across all wells of several immunoSEQ 96-well plates, with each plate serving as a replicate. For sorted subsets, about 210 ng of genomic DNA, equivalent to roughly 30,000 T cell genomes, went into each replicate PCR. Purified libraries were measured with a Qubit 3.0 fluorometer, size-checked on a Bioanalyzer 2100, and measured again with the KAPA Library Quantification kit. Every immunoSEQ 96-well plate was sequenced on a dedicated single-read 150-cycle Illumina NextSeq 550 flow cell. From the authors' description of their analysis: The immunoSEQ output contained only junctional sequences without quality scores, so filtering could not match that applied to full-length reads. To assign V/J genes and CDR3, sequences were annotated against IMGT germline references using PyIR, a Python wrapper for IgBLAST v1.9. Reads were filtered out if the reads had weak V/J assignments (E-value above 1e-6), no CDR3, stop codons, out-of-frame junctions, or ambiguous translated residues. V3J clonotypes were defined as sequences sharing an identical inferred V gene, J gene, and CDR3 amino acid sequence. To compute the percentage overlap between repertoires, the number of shared unique clonotypes was divided by the size of the smaller repertoire. Richness of each repertoire was evaluated using RTK rarefaction, the Chao1 estimator, and Recon v2.1 estimates of unobserved clonotypes. Generation probabilities were computed with OLGA for all TCRbeta clonotypes obtained by the gDNA method from a handful of donors. The table comes from immuneACCESS by way of TCRdb, which keeps in-frame sequences with V and J called. Part of the clones is missing from these tables; in studies checked, under half for an unresolved V gene and the rest for unknown reasons. Clone size and the V and J calls come from that table; the DNA yielded D and trimming. In this sample the table shows around 1 million clones, about three quarters of which occur a single time. In total, the top ten clones hold about 1.5% of the sample.

CDR1 and CDR2 (ENHRY, SYGVKD) derive from the germline V gene. The CDR3 numbers 14 residues from cysteine through phenylalanine. Kept here is only the CDR3 DNA, which spans 42 bases and is read in frame from base 1. Compared with germline, V lacks 6 bases and J lacks 5 bases; bases without a gene match: 1. The receptor was derived from a man aged 18 to 29 in good health. In this chain, TRBV10-3 is recombined with TRBJ2-1; 13 bases in between match TRBD2. Sequencing input: memory CD4+ T cells sorted from blood. This sample's cell subset or site label indicates: CD45RA-negative fraction. The nucleotide sequence is given as TGTGCCATCAGCGGGACTAGCGGGGACAATGAGCAGTTCTTC. Its amino acids are CAISGTSGDNEQFF.